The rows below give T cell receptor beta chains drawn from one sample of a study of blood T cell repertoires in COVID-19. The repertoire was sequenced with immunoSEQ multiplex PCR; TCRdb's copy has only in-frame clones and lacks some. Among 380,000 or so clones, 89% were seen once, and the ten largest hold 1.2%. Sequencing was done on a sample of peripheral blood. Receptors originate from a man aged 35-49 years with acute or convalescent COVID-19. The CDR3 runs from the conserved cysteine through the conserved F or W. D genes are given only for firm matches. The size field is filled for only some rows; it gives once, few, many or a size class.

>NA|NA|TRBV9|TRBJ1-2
TGTGCCAGCAGCGCCAACACCGACTATGGCTACACCTTC
CASSANTDYGYTF
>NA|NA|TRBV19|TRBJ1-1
TGTGCCAGTAGTATGCTAGCGAACACTGAAGCTTTCTTT
CASSMLANTEAFF
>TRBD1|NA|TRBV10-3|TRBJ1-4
TGTGCCATCAGTGAGTCGACTCAGGGGGCGACTGAAAAACTGTTTTTT
CAISESTQGATEKLFF
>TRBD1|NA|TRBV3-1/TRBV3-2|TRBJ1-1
TGTGCCAGCAGCCAAGGGACAGGAGCTTTCTTT
CASSQGTGAFF
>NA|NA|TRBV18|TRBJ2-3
TGTGCCAGCTCATCCACTACAGATACGCAGTATTTT
CASSSTTDTQYF
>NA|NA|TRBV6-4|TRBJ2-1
TGTGCCAGCAGTGACGGCACCTACAATGAGCAGTTCTTC
CASSDGTYNEQFF
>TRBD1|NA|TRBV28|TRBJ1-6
TGTGCCAGCAGTCCTACCGGGACAGGGGCACCCCTCCACTTT
CASSPTGTGAPLHF
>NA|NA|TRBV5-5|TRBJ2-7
TGTGCCAGCAGCCTCACAGGGAACGAGCAGTACTTC
CASSLTGNEQYF
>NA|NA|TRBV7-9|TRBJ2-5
TGTGCCAGCAGCACCAGAGCCCCGCCGCGACAGGCGGAAGAGACCCAGTACTTC
CASSTRAPPRQAEETQYF
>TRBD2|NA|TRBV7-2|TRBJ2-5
TGTGCCAGCAGCTTCGGGCAGCGGGAAAACCAAGAGACCCAGTACTTC
CASSFGQRENQETQYF
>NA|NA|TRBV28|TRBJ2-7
TGTGCCAGCAGTGGACAGACCTACGAGCAGTACTTC
CASSGQTYEQYF
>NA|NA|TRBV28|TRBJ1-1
TGTGCCAGCAGTTTAGGTACACCCACTGAAGCTTTCTTT
CASSLGTPTEAFF
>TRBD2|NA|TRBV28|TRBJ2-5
TGTGCCAGCAGGGGGACTAGCGGGAGTTGGATAGAGACCCAGTACTTC
CASRGTSGSWIETQYF
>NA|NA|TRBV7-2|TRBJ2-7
TGTGCCAGCAGCTTAGACACTCGGAGCTCCTACGAGCAGTACTTC
CASSLDTRSSYEQYF
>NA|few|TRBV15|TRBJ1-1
TGTGCCACCAGCAGAGAAAGCAATCCGGGAGATGAAGCTTTCTTT
CATSRESNPGDEAFF
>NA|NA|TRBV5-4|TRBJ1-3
TGTGCCAGCAGCTTGCCCGGGGACACGATCTCTGGAAACACCATATATTTT
CASSLPGDTISGNTIYF
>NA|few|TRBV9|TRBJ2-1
TGTGCCAGCAGCGTGTGGGGGGGCCGATACAATGAGCAGTTCTTC
CASSVWGGRYNEQFF
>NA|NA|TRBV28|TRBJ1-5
TGTGCCAGCAGTTTACGGGGTGCCAGCAATCAGCCCCAGCATTTT
CASSLRGASNQPQHF
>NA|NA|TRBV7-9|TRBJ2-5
TGTGCCAGCAGCTTAGTCAAAGAGACCCAGTACTTC
CASSLVKETQYF
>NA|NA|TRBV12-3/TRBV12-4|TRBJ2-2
TGTGCCAGCAGTTTAGGGGGCTCCGGGGAGCTGTTTTTT
CASSLGGSGELFF
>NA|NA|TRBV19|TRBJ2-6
TGTGCCAGTAGTATAGTAAACAGGACAGCTGGGGCCAACGTCCTGACTTTC
CASSIVNRTAGANVLTF
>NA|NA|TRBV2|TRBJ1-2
TGTGCCAGCGATCCTGACTCGGGTGGCTACACCTTC
CASDPDSGGYTF
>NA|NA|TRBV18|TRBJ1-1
TGTGCCAGCTCACCCCAGTTGCCTGAAGCTTTCTTT
CASSPQLPEAFF
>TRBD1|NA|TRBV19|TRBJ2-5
TGTGCCAGTAGTCCTATCCCGGGACAGATACAAGAGACCCAGTACTTC
CASSPIPGQIQETQYF
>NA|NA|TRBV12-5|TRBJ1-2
TGTGCTAGTGGACGTGCCGGGACACGCGAGGGCTACACCTTC
CASGRAGTREGYTF
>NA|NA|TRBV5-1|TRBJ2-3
TGCGCCAGCAGCTTGGCCGGGAGTCGTTACACAGATACGCAGTATTTT
CASSLAGSRYTDTQYF
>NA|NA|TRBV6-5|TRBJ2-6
TGTGCCAGCAGTACTACAGGGTCTGGGGCCAACGTCCTGACTTTC
CASSTTGSGANVLTF
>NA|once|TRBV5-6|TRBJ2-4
TGTGCCAGCCGATCAGAGACTTCAGGGTGGGGGCTAAACATTCAGTACTTC
CASRSETSGWGLNIQYF
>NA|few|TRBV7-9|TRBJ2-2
TGTGCCAGCAGCTGGGCAGACACCGGGGAGCTGTTTTTT
CASSWADTGELFF
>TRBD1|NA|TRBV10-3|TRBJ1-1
TGTGCCATCAGGGCCGGGACAGGGGTTGAGGCTGAAGCTTTCTTT
CAIRAGTGVEAEAFF
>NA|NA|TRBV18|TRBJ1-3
TGTGCCAGCTCATCCGGGGGGAGTACGGCGGGAAACACCATATATTTT
CASSSGGSTAGNTIYF
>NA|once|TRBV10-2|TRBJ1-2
TGCGCCAGTAATGACCGGCCGGGGGGCTACACCTTC
CASNDRPGGYTF
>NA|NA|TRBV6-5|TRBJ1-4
TGTGCCAGCAGTTACTCCGAGGGGAGGGCCAATGAAAAACTGTTTTTT
CASSYSEGRANEKLFF
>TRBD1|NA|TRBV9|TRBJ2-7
TGTGCCAGCAGCCCCCGGGACAGCATCTACGAGCAGTACTTC
CASSPRDSIYEQYF
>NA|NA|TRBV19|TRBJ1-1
TGTGCCAGTGGCGAATCAGGGTTGAACACTGAAGCTTTCTTT
CASGESGLNTEAFF
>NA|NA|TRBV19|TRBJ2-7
TGTGCCAGTAGTTTCCAGGGGAAGGACGAGCAGTACTTC
CASSFQGKDEQYF
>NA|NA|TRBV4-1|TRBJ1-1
TGCGCCAGCAGTTTGACCGGCTTGGAGACGTCTTTCTTT
CASSLTGLETSFF
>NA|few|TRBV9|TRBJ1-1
TGTGCCAGCAGACCAGGGGCCGGGGACACTGAAGCTTTCTTT
CASRPGAGDTEAFF
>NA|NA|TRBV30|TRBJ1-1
TGTGCCTGGAGTGTGTGGCGGGGGAACACTGAAGCTTTCTTT
CAWSVWRGNTEAFF
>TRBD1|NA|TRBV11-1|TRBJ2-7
TGTGCCAGCACAGACAGGGGGCTCTCCTACGAGCAGTACTTC
CASTDRGLSYEQYF
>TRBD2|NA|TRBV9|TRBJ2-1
TGTGCCAGCAGCGGAGCGGGACGAGCCTACAATGAGCAGTTCTTC
CASSGAGRAYNEQFF
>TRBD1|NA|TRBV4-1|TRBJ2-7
TGCGCCAGCAGCCGCCGACAGGGTGGTGAGAACGAGCAGTACTTC
CASSRRQGGENEQYF
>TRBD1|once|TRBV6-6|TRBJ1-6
TGTGCCAGCAGTCGGGACAGGGGGCAAAGCTCCTATAATTCACCCCTCCACTTT
CASSRDRGQSSYNSPLHF
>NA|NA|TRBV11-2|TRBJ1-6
TGTGCCAGCAGCTTAGAAGGTCTAGTTAATTCACCCCTCCACTTT
CASSLEGLVNSPLHF
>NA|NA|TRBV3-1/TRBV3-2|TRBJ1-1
TGTGCCAGCAGCCAATGGAGGAACACTGAAGCTTTCTTT
CASSQWRNTEAFF
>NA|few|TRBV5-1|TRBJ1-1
TGCGCCAGCAGCTTATCCGGGTTGAACACTGAAGCTTTCTTT
CASSLSGLNTEAFF
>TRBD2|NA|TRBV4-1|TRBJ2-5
TGCGCCAGCAGCCAAGTCGCTAGCGGGGGGCGGGAGACCCAGTACTTC
CASSQVASGGRETQYF
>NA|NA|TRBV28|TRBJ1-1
TGTGCCAGCAGTAGTAGCGGCACTGAAGCTTTCTTT
CASSSSGTEAFF
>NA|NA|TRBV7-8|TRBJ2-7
TGTGCCAGCAGCCTTTACCTAGGGGGGCAGTACTTC
CASSLYLGGQYF
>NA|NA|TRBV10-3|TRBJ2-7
TGTGCCATCAGTGAGTCTCAGGGAGGCGAGCAGTACTTC
CAISESQGGEQYF
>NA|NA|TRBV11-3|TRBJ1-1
TGTGCCAGCAGCGCCACTCGGAACACTGAAGCTTTCTTT
CASSATRNTEAFF
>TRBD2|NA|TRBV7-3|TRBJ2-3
TGTGCCAGCAGCCCAACAGGGACTAGCGGGGGGAGCACAGATACGCAGTATTTT
CASSPTGTSGGSTDTQYF
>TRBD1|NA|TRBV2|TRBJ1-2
TGTGCCAGCAGTGTTACCGGACAGGGAGGTGGCTACACCTTC
CASSVTGQGGGYTF
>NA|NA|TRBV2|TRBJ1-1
TGTGCCAGCAGTTTTACAACGATGAACACTGAAGCTTTCTTT
CASSFTTMNTEAFF
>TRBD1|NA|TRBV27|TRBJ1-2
TGTGCCAGCAGTTTCTCCCAGGGGGCGTGGGGCTACACCTTC
CASSFSQGAWGYTF
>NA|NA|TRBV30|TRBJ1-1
TGTGCCTGGAGTGCCGGTGTCGAAGCTTTCTTT
CAWSAGVEAFF
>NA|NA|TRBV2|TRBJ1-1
TGTGCCAGCAGGATACAGGTTCTCTCCACTGAAGCTTTCTTT
CASRIQVLSTEAFF
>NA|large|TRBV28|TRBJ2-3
TGTGCCAGCAGCCAGCTGTCGCGACTGGTCACAGATACGCAGTATTTT
CASSQLSRLVTDTQYF
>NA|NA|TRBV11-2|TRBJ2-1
TGTGCCAGCAGCCCCGACAGATACTACAATGAGCAGTTCTTC
CASSPDRYYNEQFF
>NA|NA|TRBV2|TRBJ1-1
TGTGCCAGCAGTGCCTCAGACAGGATCAACACTGAAGCTTTCTTT
CASSASDRINTEAFF